Listed here are 8 T cell receptor beta chains from one sample, sequenced in a study of blood T cell repertoires in COVID-19. Assay: immunoSEQ multiplex PCR; the TCRdb copy retains only in-frame clones and omits some. The sample includes roughly 200,000 clones, around 84% of them seen just once. The sample comprised peripheral blood. The receptor set was obtained from an elderly woman with COVID-19, enrolled during active disease.

The J gene is TRBJ1-2, the V gene TRBV4-2; 8 bases fit TRBD1. The CDR3 is 16 residues long. The trim removed 1 base at V and 2 bases at J, leaving 6 bases unmatched. Germline V gene data show CDR1 as LGHNA and CDR2 as YNFKEQ. CDR3 DNA: TGTGCCAGCAGCCAAGCGGCGACAGGGGACAACTATGGCTACACCTTC. It translates to CASSQAATGDNYGYTF.

The rearrangement joins TRBV6-4 to TRBJ1-2, with D maybe TRBD1 (6 bases). Trimming stripped 2 bases from V and 5 bases from J, with 21 bases between. This CDR3 spans 17 amino acids. Germline-derived CDR1 and CDR2 are MRHNA and SNTAGT. The CDR3 DNA is TGTGCCAGCAGTGACCCCGAACGCGGGGGCGGGGGGTATGGCTACACCTTC. Translation gives CASSDPERGGGGYGYTF.

This chain joins TRBV7-2 and TRBJ2-1; 12 bases fit TRBD2. The germline V gene encodes CDR1 SGHTA and CDR2 FQGNSA. The CDR3 sequence is 16 residues long. V shed 2 bases, J shed 16 bases, and the junction held 15 bases outside the gene matches. The CDR3, as DNA: TGTGCCAGCAGCTTATCTACTAGCGGGGGGCCTTTTAGGGGCTTCTTC. This codes for CASSLSTSGGPFRGFF. Full variable domain (outside the CDR3, taken from reference TRBV7-2 and TRBJ2-1): GAGVSQSPSNKVTEKGKDVELRCDPISGHTALYWYRQSLGQGLEFLIYFQGNSAPDKSGLPSDRFSAERTGGSVSTLTIQRTQQEDSAVYLCASSLSTSGGPFRGFFGPGTRLTVL.

This clone was detected only once. The CDR3 sequence is CASSTQGQRAFF. The CDR3 DNA sequence: TGTGCCAGCAGTACTCAGGGACAGAGAGCTTTCTTT. V and J are TRBV6-5 and TRBJ1-1; TRBD1 aligns across 7 bases. With V trimmed by 5 bases and J by 10 bases, 7 bases remained unmatched. Germline V CDR1 and CDR2: MNHEY, SVGAGI. The CDR3 has 12 residues.

The chain employs TRBV30 and TRBJ1-1; the match to TRBD1 covers 7 bases. The CDR3 is made up of 11 amino acids. V lost 7 bases, J lost 4 bases, and 3 bases stayed unmatched. Germline CDR1 is GTSNPN and CDR2 is SVGIG (reference sequence). Here the CDR3 DNA reads TGTGCCTCGAAGGGGGCCACTGAAGCTTTCTTT. Encoded protein: CASKGATEAFF.

This clone was counted a single time. The chain joins TRBV12-2 to TRBJ1-5; TRBD1, the D gene given by the table, was not confirmed from the DNA. TRBV12-2 is reported as a pseudogene. The length of the CDR3 is 18 residues. CDR3 coding DNA: TGTGCAAGTCGCTTACCCTGGGGCGACGGACGTAGCAATCAGCCCCAGCATTTT. Amino acid sequence: CASRLPWGDGRSNQPQHF.

The chain couples TRBV19 to TRBJ1-1; TRBD1 matches at 7 bases. CDR3 length: 14 residues. Germline V gene lookup returns CDR1 LNHDA and CDR2 SQIVND (reference sequence). The J segment lost 1 base and the V segment lost 4 bases, leaving 3 bases of the junction unmatched. The CDR3 sequence is CASSTGQRNTEAFF. The CDR3 DNA reads TGTGCCAGTAGTACGGGACAGAGGAACACTGAAGCTTTCTTT.

The chain couples TRBV7-9 to TRBJ1-6; 8 nucleotides agree with TRBD1. Germline assignment: CDR1 SEHNR and CDR2 FQNEAQ (reference sequence). Trimming at V came to 7 bases and at J to 10 bases, leaving 3 bases not matched to a gene. This CDR3 spans 12 amino acids. DNA for the CDR3: TGTGCCAGCAACAGGGGGAACTCACCCCTCCACTTT. This translates into CASNRGNSPLHF. Variable domain in full (rest from reference TRBV7-9 and TRBJ1-6): DTGVSQNPRHKITKRGQNVTFRCDPISEHNRLYWYRQTLGQGPEFLTYFQNEAQLEKSRLLSDRFSAERPKGSFSTLEIQRTEQGDSAMYLCASNRGNSPLHFGNGTRLTVT.